The sequence of this TCR beta chain was determined in a study of blood T cell repertoires in COVID-19. Study in general: The United States, Italy and Spain were the sources of the acute and convalescent COVID-19 samples. T cells, B-cell-depleted T cells, or PBMCs provided the cDNA or gDNA that served as material.

Per the original data handling: Estimated nucleated cell counts came from reference gene primer amplification. Libraries were prepared by immunoSEQ multiplex PCR; TCRdb keeps only in-frame clonotypes and omits some of them. The V and J calls and clone size come from that table; D and trimming were worked out from the DNA. The table records around 140,000 clones, about 87% of them present only once. CDR3 length equals 15 residues. The J segment lost 3 bases and the V segment lost 5 bases, leaving 9 bases of the junction unmatched. From germline, CDR1 is MDHEN and CDR2 SYDVKM. Sequenced sample: peripheral blood. The receptor comes from an older man with acute or convalescent COVID-19. The chain is built from TRBV28 and TRBJ2-7; 8 bases fit TRBD1. CDR3 sequence (DNA): TGTGCCAGCAGTACCTCCGGGACAGGAATCTACGAGCAGTACTTC. It translates to CASSTSGTGIYEQYF.